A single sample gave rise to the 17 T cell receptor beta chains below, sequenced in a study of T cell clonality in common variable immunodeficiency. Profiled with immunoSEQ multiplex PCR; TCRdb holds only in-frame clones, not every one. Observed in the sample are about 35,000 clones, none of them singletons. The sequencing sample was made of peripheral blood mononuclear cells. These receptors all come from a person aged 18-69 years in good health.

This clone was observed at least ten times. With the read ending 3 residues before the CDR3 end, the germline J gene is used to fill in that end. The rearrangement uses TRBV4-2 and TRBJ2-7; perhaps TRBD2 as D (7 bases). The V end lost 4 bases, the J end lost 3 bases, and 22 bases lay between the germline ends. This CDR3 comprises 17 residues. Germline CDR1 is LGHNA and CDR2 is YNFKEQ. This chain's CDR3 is CASSPDQGSSGLYEQYF. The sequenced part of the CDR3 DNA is TGTGCCAGCAGCCCTGATCAGGGGTCTAGCGGACTCTACGAG.

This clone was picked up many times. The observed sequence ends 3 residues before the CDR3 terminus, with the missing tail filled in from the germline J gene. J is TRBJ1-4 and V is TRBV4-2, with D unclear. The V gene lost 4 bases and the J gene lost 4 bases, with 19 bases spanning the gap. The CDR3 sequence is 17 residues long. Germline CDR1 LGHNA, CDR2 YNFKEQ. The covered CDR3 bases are TGTGCCAGCAGCCCTGGCCCTGGTGATGATGGTAATGAAAAA. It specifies CASSPGPGDDGNEK. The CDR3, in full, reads CASSPGPGDDGNEKLFF.

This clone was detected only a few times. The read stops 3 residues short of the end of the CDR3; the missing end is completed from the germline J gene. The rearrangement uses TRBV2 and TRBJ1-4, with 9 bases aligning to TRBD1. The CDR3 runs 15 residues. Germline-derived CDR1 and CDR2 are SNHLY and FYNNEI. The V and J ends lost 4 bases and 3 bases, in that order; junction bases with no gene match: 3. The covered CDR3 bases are TGTGCCAGCAGTGGACAGGGGGTAGCTAATGAAAAA. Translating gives CASSGQGVANEK. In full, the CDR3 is CASSGQGVANEKLFF.

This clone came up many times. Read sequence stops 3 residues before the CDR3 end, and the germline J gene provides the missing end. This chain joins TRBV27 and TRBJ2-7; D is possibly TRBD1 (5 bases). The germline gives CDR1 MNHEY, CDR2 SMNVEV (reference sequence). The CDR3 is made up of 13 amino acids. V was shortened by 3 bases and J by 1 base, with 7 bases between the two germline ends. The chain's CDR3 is CASSFQGSYEQYF. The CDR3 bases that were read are TGTGCCAGCAGTTTCCAGGGTTCCTACGAG.

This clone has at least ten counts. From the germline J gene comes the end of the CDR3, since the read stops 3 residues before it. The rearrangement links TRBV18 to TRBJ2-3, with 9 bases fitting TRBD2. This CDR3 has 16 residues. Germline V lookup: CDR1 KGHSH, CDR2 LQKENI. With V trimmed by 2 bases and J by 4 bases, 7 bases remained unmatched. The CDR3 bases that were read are TGTGCCAGCTCACCATTTAGCGGGAGTTCCCCAGATACG. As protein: CASSPFSGSSPDT. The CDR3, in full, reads CASSPFSGSSPDTQYF.

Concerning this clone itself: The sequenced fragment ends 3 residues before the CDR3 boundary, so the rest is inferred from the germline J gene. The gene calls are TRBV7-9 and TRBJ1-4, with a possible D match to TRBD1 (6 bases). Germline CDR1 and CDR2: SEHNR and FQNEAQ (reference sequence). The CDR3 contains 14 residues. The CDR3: CASSWAIQGTPLFF. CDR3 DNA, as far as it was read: TGTGCCAGCAGCTGGGCGATTCAGGGGACACCA.

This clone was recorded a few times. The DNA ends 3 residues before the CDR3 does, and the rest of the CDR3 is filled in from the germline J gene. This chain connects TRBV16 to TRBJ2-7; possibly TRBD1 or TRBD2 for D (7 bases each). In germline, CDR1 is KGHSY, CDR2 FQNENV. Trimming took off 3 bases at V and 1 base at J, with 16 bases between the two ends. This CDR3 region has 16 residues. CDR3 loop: CASSQLQGRGSYEQYF. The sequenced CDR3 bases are TGTGCCAGCAGCCAGTTACAGGGGAGGGGGTCCTACGAG.

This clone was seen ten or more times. The sequenced part of the CDR3 DNA is TGTGCCAGCAGCTTAGCAGACTTACCG. This sequence encodes CASSLADLP. In full, the CDR3 is CASSLADLPQYF. The gene calls are TRBV11-2 and TRBJ2-3; the D is unclear. Read sequence stops 3 residues before the CDR3 end, and the germline J gene provides the missing end. Germline V CDR1 and CDR2: SGHAT, FQNNGV. This CDR3 is 12 amino acids long.

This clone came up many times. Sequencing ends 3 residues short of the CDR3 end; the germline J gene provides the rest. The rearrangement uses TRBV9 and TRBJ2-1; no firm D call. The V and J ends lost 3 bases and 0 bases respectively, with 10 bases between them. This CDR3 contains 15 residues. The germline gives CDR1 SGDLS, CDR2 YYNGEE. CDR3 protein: CASSGWATSYNEQFF. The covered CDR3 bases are TGTGCCAGCAGCGGTTGGGCAACCTCCTACAATGAG.

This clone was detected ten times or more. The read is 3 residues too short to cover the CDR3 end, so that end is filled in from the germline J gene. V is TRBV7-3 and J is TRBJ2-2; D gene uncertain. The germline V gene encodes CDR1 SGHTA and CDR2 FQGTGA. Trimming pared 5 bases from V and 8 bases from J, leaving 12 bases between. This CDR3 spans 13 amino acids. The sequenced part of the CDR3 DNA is TGTGCCAGCAGCCCTAACCCCTCAGGGGAG. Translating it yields CASSPNPSGE. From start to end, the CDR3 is CASSPNPSGELFF.

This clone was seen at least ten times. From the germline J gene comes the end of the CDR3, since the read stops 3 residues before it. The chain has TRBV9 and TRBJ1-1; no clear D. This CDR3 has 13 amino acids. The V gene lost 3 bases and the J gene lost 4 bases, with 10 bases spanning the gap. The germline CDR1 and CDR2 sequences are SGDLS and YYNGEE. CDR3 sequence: CASSEHVSTEAFF. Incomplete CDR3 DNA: TGTGCCAGCAGCGAACACGTGTCCACTGAA.

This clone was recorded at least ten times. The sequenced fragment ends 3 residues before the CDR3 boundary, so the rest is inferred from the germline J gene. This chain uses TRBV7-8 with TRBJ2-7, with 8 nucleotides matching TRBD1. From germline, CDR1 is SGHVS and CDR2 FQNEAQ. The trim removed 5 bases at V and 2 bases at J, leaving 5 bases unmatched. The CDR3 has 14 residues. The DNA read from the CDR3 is TGTGCCAGCAGCCGACAGGGGAGCGCCTACGAG. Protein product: CASSRQGSAYE. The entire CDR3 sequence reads CASSRQGSAYEQYF.

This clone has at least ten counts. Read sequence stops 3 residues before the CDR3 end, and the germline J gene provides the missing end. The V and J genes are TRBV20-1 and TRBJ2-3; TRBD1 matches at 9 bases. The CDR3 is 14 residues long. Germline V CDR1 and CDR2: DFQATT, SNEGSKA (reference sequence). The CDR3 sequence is CSAPRQGVLETQYF. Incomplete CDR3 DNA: TGCAGTGCACCAAGACAGGGGGTTCTAGAGACG.

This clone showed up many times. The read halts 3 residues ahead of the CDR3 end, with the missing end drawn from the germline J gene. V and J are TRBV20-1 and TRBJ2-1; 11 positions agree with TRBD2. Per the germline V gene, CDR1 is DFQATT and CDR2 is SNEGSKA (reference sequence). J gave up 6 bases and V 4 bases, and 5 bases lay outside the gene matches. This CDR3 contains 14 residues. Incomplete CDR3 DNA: TGCAGTGCTATGACTAGCGGGATTGTCAATGAG. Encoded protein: CSAMTSGIVNE. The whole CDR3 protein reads CSAMTSGIVNEQFF.

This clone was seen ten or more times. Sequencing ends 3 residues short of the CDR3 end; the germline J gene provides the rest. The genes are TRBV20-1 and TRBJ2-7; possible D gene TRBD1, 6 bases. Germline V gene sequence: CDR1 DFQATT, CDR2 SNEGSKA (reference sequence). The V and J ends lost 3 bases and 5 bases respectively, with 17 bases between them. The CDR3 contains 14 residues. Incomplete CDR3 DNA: TGCAGTGCTAGCGGGCAGGGGTTCTACCACGAG. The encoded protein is CSASGQGFYHE. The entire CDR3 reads CSASGQGFYHEQYF.

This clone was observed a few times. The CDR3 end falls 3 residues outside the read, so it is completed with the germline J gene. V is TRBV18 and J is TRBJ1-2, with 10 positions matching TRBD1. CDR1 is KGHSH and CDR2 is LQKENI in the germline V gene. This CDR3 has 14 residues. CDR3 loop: CASSPGQGLNDYTF. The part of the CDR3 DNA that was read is TGTGCCAGCTCACCGGGACAGGGGTTAAATGAC.

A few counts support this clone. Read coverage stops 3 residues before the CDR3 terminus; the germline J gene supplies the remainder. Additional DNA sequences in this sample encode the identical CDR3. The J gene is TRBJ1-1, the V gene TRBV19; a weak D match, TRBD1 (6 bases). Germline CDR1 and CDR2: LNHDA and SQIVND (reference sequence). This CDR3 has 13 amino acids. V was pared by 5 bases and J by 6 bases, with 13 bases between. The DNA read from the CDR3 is TGTGCCAGTAGTTTCCCCGGGGGGCCTGAA. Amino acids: CASSFPGGPE. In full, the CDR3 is CASSFPGGPEAFF.